This is a list of T cell receptor beta chains from one sample in a study of shared clonotypes between healthy human individuals. Repertoires were generated with immunoSEQ multiplex PCR, while TCRdb's copy carries only in-frame clones and drops some. The table shows 2,500,000 or so clones, with around 92% occurring only once. The sample was naive CD4+ T cells from PBMCs. These receptors were obtained from a young man in good health. Some clones in this sample may be carry-over from other donors' samples. CDR3s include the opening cysteine and the closing phenylalanine or tryptophan. D genes are given only for firm matches. The size field is filled for only some rows; it gives once, few, many or a size class.

-	TRBV14	-	TRBJ1-4	TGTGCCAGCAGCCCCCGGCAGGGGACGGCTAATGAAAAACTGTTTTTT	CASSPRQGTANEKLFF
-	TRBV25-1	TRBD1	TRBJ1-1	TGTGCCAGCATTGGAACAGGGGGGAACACTGAAGCTTTCTTT	CASIGTGGNTEAFF
-	TRBV29-1	-	TRBJ2-3	TGCAGCGTCCCCTCACTAGGGACATCTTATACGCAGTATTTT	CSVPSLGTSYTQYF
-	TRBV18	-	TRBJ2-1	TGTGCCAGCTCGCACGATGGTTACAATGAGCAGTTCTTC	CASSHDGYNEQFF
-	TRBV15	-	TRBJ2-7	TGTGCCACCAGCAGAGTGGAGGTTAACTACGAGCAGTACTTC	CATSRVEVNYEQYF
-	TRBV7-2	TRBD1	TRBJ1-1	TGTGCCAGCAGCTCGCCAGGGGGCGCGGGTACTGAAGCTTTCTTT	CASSSPGGAGTEAFF
-	TRBV6-5	-	TRBJ2-1	TGTGCCAGCAGTTACTCGAACAGGGTCAATGAGCAGTTCTTC	CASSYSNRVNEQFF
-	TRBV29-1	-	TRBJ1-3	TGCAGCGTTTCACAGGGCTCTGGAAACACCATATATTTT	CSVSQGSGNTIYF
once	TRBV9	-	TRBJ2-2	TGTGCCAGCAGCGTAGGAGTCACCCCAGGCACCGGGGAGCTGTTTTTT	CASSVGVTPGTGELFF
-	TRBV11-2	-	TRBJ1-2	TGTGCCAGCAGCTTAAACCCTAACTATGGCTACACCTTC	CASSLNPNYGYTF
-	TRBV27	TRBD2	TRBJ2-7	TGTGCCAGCAGTGGGCTGGCGGGAGGCTACGAGCAGTACTTC	CASSGLAGGYEQYF
-	TRBV7-3	-	TRBJ2-7	TGTGCCAGCAGCTTAACGGAGGAAAAGCAGTACTTC	CASSLTEEKQYF
-	TRBV19	TRBD1	TRBJ1-1	TGTGCCAGTAGAAAGACAGGGCCGACGGAAGCTTTCTTT	CASRKTGPTEAFF
once	TRBV5-1	TRBD1	TRBJ2-5	TGCGCCAGCAGCTTGACGACAGGGGGAAAAGAGACCCAGTACTTC	CASSLTTGGKETQYF
-	TRBV19	-	TRBJ1-5	TGTGCCAGTAATGTAGGTGATCAGCCCCAGCATTTT	CASNVGDQPQHF
-	TRBV18	TRBD1	TRBJ2-7	TGTGCCAGCTCACCTCAGGGGACAGGGCATACCTACGAGCAGTACTTC	CASSPQGTGHTYEQYF
-	TRBV29-1	TRBD1	TRBJ1-1	TGCAGCGTGCTGACAGGGTACACTGAAGCTTTCTTT	CSVLTGYTEAFF
-	TRBV27	-	TRBJ2-3	TGTGCCAGCAGTTTATACAAGAGGGTCACAGATACGCAGTATTTT	CASSLYKRVTDTQYF
-	TRBV2	TRBD1	TRBJ1-5	TGTGCCAGCAAGGGGGCCTCTCCCGATCAGCCCCAGCATTTT	CASKGASPDQPQHF
-	TRBV27	TRBD2	TRBJ2-7	TGTGCCAGCAGTTTGGTTGGCGGGAGGGCCCGAGAGCAGTACTTC	CASSLVGGRAREQYF
-	TRBV5-1	TRBD1	TRBJ1-1	TGCGCCAGCAGCTGGGGACAGGGGGCAAACACTGAAGCTTTCTTT	CASSWGQGANTEAFF
-	TRBV7-9	-	TRBJ2-1	TGTGCCAGCAGCTCAATACGATTACAGGGTAGGAATGAGCAGTTCTTC	CASSSIRLQGRNEQFF
-	TRBV5-5	-	TRBJ1-1	TGTGCCAGCAGCTTGGAGGGGAACGCTAGAGCTTTCTTT	CASSLEGNARAFF
-	TRBV2	TRBD2	TRBJ2-1	TGTGCCAGCCGCTGGGGACTAGCGGGAGTGGATGAGCAGTTCTTC	CASRWGLAGVDEQFF
-	TRBV10-3	TRBD1	TRBJ2-5	TGTGCCATCAGGACCGGGACAGGGCCAGAGACCCAGTACTTC	CAIRTGTGPETQYF
-	TRBV29-1	-	TRBJ2-1	TGCAGCGCCGAGTACTATTCCAATGAGCAGTTCTTC	CSAEYYSNEQFF